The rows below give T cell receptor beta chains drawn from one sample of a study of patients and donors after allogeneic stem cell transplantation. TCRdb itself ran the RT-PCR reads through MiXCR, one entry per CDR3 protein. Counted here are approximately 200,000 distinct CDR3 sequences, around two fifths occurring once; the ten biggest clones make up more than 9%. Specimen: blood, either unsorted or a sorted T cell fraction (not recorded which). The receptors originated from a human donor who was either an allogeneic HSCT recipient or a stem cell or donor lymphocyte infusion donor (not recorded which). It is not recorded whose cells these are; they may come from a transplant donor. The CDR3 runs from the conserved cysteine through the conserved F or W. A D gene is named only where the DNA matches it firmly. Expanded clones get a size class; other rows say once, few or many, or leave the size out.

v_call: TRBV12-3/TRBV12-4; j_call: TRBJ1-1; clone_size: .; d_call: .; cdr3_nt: TGTGCCAGCAGTTTAGGGGCCATTGAAGCTTTCTTT; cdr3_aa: CASSLGAIEAFF
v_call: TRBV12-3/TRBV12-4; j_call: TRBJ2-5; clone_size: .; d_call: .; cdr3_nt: TGTGCCAGCAGCGTTACTAGTAGCGAGACCCAGTACTTC; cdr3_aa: CASSVTSSETQYF
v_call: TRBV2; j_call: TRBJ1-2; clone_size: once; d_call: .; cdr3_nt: TGTGCCAGCAGACAGGACAGTAGCATCCATGGCTACACCTTC; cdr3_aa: CASRQDSSIHGYTF
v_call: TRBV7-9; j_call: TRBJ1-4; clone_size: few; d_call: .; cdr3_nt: TGTGCCAGCAGCGGCAGGGAAAAACTGTTTTTT; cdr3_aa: CASSGREKLFF
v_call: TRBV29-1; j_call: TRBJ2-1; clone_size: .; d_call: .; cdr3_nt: TGCAGCGCGGACAATCGGTTCTTC; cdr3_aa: CSADNRFF
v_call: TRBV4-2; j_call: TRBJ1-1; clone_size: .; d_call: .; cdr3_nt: TGTGCCAGCAGCCAAGAGGGAGGGGGGACCACTGAAGCTTTCTTT; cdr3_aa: CASSQEGGGTTEAFF
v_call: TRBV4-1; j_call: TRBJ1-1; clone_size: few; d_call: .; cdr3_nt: TGCGCCAGCAGCCAAGAGGGGATGAACACTGAAGCTTTCTTT; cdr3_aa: CASSQEGMNTEAFF
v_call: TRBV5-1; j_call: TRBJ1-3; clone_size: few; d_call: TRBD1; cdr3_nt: TGCGCCAGCAGCTTGACCACAGGGGCTGGAAACACCATATATTTT; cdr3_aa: CASSLTTGAGNTIYF
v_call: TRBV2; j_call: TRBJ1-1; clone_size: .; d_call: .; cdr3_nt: TGTGCCAGCAGTCCGGTGGAGGGGAACACTGAAGCTTTCTTT; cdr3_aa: CASSPVEGNTEAFF
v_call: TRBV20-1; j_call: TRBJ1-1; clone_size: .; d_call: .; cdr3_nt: TGCAGTGCTAGGTGGGGGCACCAACCCCGCGAAGCTTTCTTT; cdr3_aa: CSARWGHQPREAFF
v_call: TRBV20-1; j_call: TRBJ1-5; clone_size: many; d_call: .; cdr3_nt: TGCAGTGCCCGAACAGAATTCAATCAGCCCCAGCATTTT; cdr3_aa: CSARTEFNQPQHF
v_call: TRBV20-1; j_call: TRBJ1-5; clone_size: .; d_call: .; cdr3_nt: TGCAGTGCCAGCCGGGAATCAGGGCCCCAGCATTTT; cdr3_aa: CSASRESGPQHF
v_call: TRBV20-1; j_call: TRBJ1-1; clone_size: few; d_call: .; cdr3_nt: TGCAGTGCTACTGGGCCCCTTAGGGGCACTGAAGCTTTCTTT; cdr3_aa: CSATGPLRGTEAFF
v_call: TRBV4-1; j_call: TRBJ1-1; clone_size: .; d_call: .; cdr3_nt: TGCGCCAGCAGCCTCCGGCACCTCACTGAAGCTTTCTTT; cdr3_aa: CASSLRHLTEAFF
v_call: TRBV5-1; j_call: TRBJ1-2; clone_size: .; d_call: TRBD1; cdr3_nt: TGCGCCAGCAGGGGGACAGGCTATGGCTACACCTTC; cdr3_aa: CASRGTGYGYTF
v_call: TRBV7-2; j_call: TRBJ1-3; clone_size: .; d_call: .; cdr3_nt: TGTGCCAGCAGCTTAAACGGGGGTATCTCTGGAAACACCATATATTTT; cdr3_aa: CASSLNGGISGNTIYF
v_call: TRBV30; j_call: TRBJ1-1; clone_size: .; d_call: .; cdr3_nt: TGTGCCTGGAGTGGATGGACACCGAACACTGAAGCTTTCTTT; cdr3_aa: CAWSGWTPNTEAFF
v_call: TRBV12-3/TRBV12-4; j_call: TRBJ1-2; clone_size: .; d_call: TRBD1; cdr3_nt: TGTGCCAGCAGGGCGACAGGGAGGGATGAAGGCTACACCTTC; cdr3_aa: CASRATGRDEGYTF
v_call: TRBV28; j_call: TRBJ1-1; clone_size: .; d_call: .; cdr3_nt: TGTGCCAGCAGTTCTCAGGGGACTGAAGCTTTCTTT; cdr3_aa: CASSSQGTEAFF
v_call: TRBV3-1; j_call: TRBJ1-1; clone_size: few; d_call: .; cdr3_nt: TGTGCCAGCAGCCAAGTTGGGAATAACACTGAAGCTTTCTTT; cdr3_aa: CASSQVGNNTEAFF
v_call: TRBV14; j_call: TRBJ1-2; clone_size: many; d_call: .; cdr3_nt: TGTGCCAGCAGCCAACGGCAGGAGATTAACTATGGCTACACCTTC; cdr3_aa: CASSQRQEINYGYTF
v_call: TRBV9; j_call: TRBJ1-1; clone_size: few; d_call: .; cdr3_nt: TGTGCCAGCACCTCCGACAGGACCTTAAACACTGAAGCTTTCTTT; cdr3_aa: CASTSDRTLNTEAFF
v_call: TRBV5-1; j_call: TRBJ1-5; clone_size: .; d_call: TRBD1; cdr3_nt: TGCGCCAGCAGCTGGACAGGGGGCGATCAGCCCCAGCATTTT; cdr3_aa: CASSWTGGDQPQHF
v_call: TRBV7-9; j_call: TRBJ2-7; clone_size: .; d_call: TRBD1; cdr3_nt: TGTGCCAGCAGCTCAACAGGGGGCTACAACGAGCAGTACTTC; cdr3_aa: CASSSTGGYNEQYF
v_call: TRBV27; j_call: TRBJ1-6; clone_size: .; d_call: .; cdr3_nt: TGTGCCAGCAGTTTATCGCCAGGGTGGAATTCACCCCTCCACTTT; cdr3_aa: CASSLSPGWNSPLHF
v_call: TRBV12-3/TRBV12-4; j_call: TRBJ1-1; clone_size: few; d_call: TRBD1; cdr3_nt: TGTGCCACCCGTAGGGGGCTATCGGGGACTGAAGCTTTCTTT; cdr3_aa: CATRRGLSGTEAFF
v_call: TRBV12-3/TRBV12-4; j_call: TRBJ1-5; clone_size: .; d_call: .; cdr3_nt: TGTGCCAGCACCGCCGAAGGACTCGGCAATCAGCCCCAGCATTTT; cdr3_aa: CASTAEGLGNQPQHF
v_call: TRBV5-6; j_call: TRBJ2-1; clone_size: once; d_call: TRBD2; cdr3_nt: TGTGCCAGCACCCTTCTAGCGGGGGGCTACAATGAGCAGTTCTTC; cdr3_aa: CASTLLAGGYNEQFF
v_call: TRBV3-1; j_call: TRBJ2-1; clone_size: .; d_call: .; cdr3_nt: TGTGCCAGCAGCCCTGACTCCGATGAGCAGTTCTTC; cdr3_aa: CASSPDSDEQFF
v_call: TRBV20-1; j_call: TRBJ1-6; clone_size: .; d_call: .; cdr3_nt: TGCAGTGCTAGAGGAGGCAGGGGTTCACCCCTCCACTTT; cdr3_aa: CSARGGRGSPLHF
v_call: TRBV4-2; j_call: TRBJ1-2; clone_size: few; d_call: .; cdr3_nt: TGTGCCAGCAGCCAAGAACAGGGATCCTTTGGCTACACCTTC; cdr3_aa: CASSQEQGSFGYTF
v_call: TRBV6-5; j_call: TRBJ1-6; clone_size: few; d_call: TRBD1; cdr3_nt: TGTGCCAGCAGTTACTCGACGGACGGACAGGGCTACTATAATTCACCCCTCCACTTT; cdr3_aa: CASSYSTDGQGYYNSPLHF
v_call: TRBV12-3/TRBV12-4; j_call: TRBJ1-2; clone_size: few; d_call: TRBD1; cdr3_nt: TGTGCCAGCAGCCTGACAGGGGCGGTTTTTTATGGCTACACCTTC; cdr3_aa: CASSLTGAVFYGYTF
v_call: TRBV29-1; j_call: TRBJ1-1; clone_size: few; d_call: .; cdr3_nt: TGCAGCGTTGAAAACAGGCAACTTATGAACACTGAAGCTTTCTTT; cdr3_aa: CSVENRQLMNTEAFF
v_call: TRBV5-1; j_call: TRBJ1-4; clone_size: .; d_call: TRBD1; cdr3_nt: TGCGCCAGCAGCTACCGGGACAGTAATGAAAAACTGTTTTTT; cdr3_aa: CASSYRDSNEKLFF
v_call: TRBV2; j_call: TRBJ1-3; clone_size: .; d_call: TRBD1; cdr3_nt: TGTGCCAGCAGTTCCGGGACAGCGACTGGAAACACCATATATTTT; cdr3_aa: CASSSGTATGNTIYF
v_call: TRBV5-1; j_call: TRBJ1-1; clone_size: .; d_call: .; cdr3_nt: TGCGCCAGCAGCTTGGAACCCCAGAACACTGAAGCTTTCTTT; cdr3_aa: CASSLEPQNTEAFF
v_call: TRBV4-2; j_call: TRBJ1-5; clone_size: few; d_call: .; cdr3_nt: TGTGCCAGCAGCCCAAGGGGGGGTCGCAATCAGCCCCAGCATTTT; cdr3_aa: CASSPRGGRNQPQHF
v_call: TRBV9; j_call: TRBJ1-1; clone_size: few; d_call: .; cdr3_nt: TGTGCCAGCAGCGTTGCACCTCGCCCCGCCGGTGAAGCTTTCTTT; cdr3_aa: CASSVAPRPAGEAFF
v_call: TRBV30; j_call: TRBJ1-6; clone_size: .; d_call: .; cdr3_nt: TGTGCCTGGAGTGTTGGGGTCCGTGCGAATTCACCCCTCCACTTT; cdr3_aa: CAWSVGVRANSPLHF
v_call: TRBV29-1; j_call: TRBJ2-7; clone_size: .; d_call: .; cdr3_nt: TGCAGCGTGGGGGTTACTCGAACCTACGAGCAGTACTTC; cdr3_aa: CSVGVTRTYEQYF
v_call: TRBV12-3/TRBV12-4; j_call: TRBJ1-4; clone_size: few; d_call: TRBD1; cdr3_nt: TGTGCCAGCAGTTACTACAGGGGCCGACTGTTTTTT; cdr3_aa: CASSYYRGRLFF
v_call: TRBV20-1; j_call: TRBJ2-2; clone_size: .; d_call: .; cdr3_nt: TGCAGTGCTAGCATACAGGACATAAACACCGGGGAGCTGTTTTTT; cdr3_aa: CSASIQDINTGELFF
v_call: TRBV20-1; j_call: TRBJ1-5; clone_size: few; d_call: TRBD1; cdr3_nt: TGCAGTGCTCGCCGGACAGGTTATAGCAATCAGCCCCAGCATTTT; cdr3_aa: CSARRTGYSNQPQHF
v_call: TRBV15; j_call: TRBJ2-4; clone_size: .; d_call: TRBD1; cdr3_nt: TGTGCCACCAGCAGACAGGGGACAGACTTAGCCAAAAACATTCAGTACTTC; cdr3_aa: CATSRQGTDLAKNIQYF
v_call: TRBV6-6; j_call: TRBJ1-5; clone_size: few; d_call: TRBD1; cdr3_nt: TGTGCCAGCAGTTACCGGGACAGTTCAAGACCTCGGCATTTT; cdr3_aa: CASSYRDSSRPRHF
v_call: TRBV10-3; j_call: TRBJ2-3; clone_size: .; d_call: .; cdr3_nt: TGTGCCATCAGTGCCTCCCCTTCGACTACCCGAGCTAGCACAGATACGCAGTATTTT; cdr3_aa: CAISASPSTTRASTDTQYF
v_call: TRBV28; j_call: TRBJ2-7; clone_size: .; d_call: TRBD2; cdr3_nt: TGTGCCAGCAGTCCAGCCGGGGGGAAGTTCTACGAGCAGTACTTC; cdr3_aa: CASSPAGGKFYEQYF
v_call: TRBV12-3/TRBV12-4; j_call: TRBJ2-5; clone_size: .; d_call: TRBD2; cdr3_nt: TGTGCCAGCAGTTTGGGACTAGCCCCGCGAGAGACCCAGTACTTC; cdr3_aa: CASSLGLAPRETQYF
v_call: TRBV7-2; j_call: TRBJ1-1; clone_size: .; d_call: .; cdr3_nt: TGTGCCAGCAGCTTATCTGGGGTAATTAACACTGAAGCTTTCTTT; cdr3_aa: CASSLSGVINTEAFF
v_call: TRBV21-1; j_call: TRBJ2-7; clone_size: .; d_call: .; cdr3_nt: TGTGCCAGCAGCAAAGCAGGGGCGCCGACCTACGAGCAGTACTTC; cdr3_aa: CASSKAGAPTYEQYF
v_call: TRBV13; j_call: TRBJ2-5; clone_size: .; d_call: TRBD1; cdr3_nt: TGTGCCAGCAGCACCTTGACAGGGGCCCAGGAGACCCAGTACTTC; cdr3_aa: CASSTLTGAQETQYF
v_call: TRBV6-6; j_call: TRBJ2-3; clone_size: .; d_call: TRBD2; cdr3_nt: TGTGCCAGCAGTTACTCACATGGACTAGCGATGGGGACAGATACGCAGTATTTT; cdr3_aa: CASSYSHGLAMGTDTQYF
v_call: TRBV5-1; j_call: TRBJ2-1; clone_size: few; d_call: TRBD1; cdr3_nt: TGCGCCAGCAGCTTGATAAAGGACAGGACCAATGAGCAGTTCTTC; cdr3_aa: CASSLIKDRTNEQFF
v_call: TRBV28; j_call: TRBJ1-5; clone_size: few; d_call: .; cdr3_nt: TGTGCCAGCACCCTCAGGGTAGGTCAGCCCCAGCATTTT; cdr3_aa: CASTLRVGQPQHF